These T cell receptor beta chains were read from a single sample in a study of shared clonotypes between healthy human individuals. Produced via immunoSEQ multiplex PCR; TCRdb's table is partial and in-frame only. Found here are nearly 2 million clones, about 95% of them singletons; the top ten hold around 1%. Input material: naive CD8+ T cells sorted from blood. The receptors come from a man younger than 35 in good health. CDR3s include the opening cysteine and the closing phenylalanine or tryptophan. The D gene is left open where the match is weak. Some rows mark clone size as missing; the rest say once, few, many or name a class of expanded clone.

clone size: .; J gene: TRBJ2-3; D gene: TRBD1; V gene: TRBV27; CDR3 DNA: TGTGCCAGCAGTTACGACAGGGTTGGCACAGATACGCAGTATTTT; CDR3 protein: CASSYDRVGTDTQYF
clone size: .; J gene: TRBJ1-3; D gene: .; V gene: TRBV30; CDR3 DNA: TGTGCCTGGAGCCCCTCAGCCGACTCTGGAAACACCATATATTTT; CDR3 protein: CAWSPSADSGNTIYF
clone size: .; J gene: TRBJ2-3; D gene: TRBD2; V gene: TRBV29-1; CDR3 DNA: TGCAGCGCCTGCAGCGGGGGGGCAGATACGCAGTATTTT; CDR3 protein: CSACSGGADTQYF
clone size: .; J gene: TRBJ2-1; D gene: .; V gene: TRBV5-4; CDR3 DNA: TGTGCCAGCAGCTTGGGGGCTCTGCCCAATGAGCAGTTCTTC; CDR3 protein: CASSLGALPNEQFF
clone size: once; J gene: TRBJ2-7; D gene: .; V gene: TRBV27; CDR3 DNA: TGTGCCAGCAGTAACGGCAGGGCGGGGGAGCAGTACTTC; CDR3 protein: CASSNGRAGEQYF
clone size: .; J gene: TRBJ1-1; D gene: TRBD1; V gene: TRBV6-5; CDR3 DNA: TGTGCCAGCACCACAGGGGGGGAGAACACTGAAGCTTTCTTT; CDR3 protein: CASTTGGENTEAFF
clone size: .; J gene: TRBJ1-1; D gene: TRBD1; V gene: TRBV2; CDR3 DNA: TGTGCCAGCAGCGCCGGACAGGGACTGAACACTGAAGCTTTCTTT; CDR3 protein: CASSAGQGLNTEAFF
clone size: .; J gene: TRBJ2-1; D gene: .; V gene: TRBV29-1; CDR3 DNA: TGCAGCGTTGAGGGCGGATACAATGAGCAGTTCTTC; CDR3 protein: CSVEGGYNEQFF
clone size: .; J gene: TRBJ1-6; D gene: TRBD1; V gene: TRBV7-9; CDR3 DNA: TGTGCCAGCAGCTCCTCCGGGGGGGGACAGTATAATTCACCCCTCCACTTT; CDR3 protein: CASSSSGGGQYNSPLHF
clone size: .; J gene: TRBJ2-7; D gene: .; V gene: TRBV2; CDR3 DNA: TGTGCCAGCAGTGCCGACAGTCCCTACGAGCAGTACTTC; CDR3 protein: CASSADSPYEQYF
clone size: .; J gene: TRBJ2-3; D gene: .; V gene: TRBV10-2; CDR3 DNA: TGCGCCAGCAGTGAGTCGGAAAATACGCAGTATTTT; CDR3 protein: CASSESENTQYF
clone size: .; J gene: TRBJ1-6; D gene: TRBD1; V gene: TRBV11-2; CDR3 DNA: TGTGCCAGCAGCCTACAGGGGGCGGTCGATTCACCCCTCCACTTT; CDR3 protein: CASSLQGAVDSPLHF
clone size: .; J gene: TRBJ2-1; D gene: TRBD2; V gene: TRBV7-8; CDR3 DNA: TGTGCCAGCAGCCCCTCGGGACTAGCGGACTACAATGAGCAGTTCTTC; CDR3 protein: CASSPSGLADYNEQFF
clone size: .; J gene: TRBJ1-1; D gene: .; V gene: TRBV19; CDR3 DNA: TGTGCCAGTAGTATATCGGTGAACACTGAAGCTTTCTTT; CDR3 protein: CASSISVNTEAFF
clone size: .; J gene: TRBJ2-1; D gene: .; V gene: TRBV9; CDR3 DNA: TGTGCCAGCAGCGTAAGTGGAGATGAGCAGTTCTTC; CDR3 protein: CASSVSGDEQFF
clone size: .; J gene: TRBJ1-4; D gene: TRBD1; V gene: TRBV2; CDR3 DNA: TGTGCCAGCAGTGGAAACAGACAGGGGACGGAAAATGAAAAACTGTTTTTT; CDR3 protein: CASSGNRQGTENEKLFF
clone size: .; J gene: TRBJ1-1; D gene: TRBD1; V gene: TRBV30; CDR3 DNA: TGTGCCTGGGGAGACAGGGGTATATGGACTGAAGCTTTCTTT; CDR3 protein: CAWGDRGIWTEAFF
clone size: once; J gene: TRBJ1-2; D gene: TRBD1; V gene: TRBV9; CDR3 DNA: TGTGCCAGCAGCGTTGACAGGGGGCTAAACTATGGCTACACCTTC; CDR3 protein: CASSVDRGLNYGYTF
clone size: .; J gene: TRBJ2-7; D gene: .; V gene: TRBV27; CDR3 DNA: TGTGCCAGCAGTCCGTCCAGGGGTCCCAGATCCTACGAGCAGTACTTC; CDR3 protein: CASSPSRGPRSYEQYF
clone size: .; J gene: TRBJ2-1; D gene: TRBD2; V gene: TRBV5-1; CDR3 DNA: TGCGCCAGCAGAGGGGCGGGAGGAACCAATGAGCAGTTCTTC; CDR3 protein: CASRGAGGTNEQFF
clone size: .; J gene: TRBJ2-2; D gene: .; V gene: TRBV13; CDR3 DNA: TGTGCCAGCAGCCCCGCCCCCAGGGCCGCGAACACCGGGGAGCTGTTTTTT; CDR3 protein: CASSPAPRAANTGELFF
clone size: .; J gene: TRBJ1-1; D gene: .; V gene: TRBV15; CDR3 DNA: TGTGCCACCAGCAGTGAGGCGGCCTTGAACACTGAAGCTTTCTTT; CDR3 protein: CATSSEAALNTEAFF
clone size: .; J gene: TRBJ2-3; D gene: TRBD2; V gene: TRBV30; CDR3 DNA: TGTGCCTGGAACCCGGCTGGGGGGGGAGATACGCAGTATTTT; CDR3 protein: CAWNPAGGGDTQYF
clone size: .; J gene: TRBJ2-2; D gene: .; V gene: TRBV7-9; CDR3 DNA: TGTGCCAGCAGGAGTACCGGCCTGTGGACCGGGGAGCTGTTTTTT; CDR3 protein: CASRSTGLWTGELFF
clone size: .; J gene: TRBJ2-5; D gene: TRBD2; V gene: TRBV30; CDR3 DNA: TGTGCCTGGAGTGTGCTAGCGGAGGCGGGGGAGACCCAGTACTTC; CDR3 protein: CAWSVLAEAGETQYF
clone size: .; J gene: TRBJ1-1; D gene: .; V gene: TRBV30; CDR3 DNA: TGTGCCTGGAGTCTTCCACAGGGTAAGGGGGGGATGAACACTGAAGCTTTCTTT; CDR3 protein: CAWSLPQGKGGMNTEAFF
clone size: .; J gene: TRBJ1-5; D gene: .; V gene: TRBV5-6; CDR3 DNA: TGTGCCAGCAGCTTGGGAGTGGGTCAGCCCCAGCATTTT; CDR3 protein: CASSLGVGQPQHF
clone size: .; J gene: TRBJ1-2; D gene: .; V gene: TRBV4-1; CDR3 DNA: TGCGCCAGTAGGACGGAAAACTATGGCTACACCTTC; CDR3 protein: CASRTENYGYTF
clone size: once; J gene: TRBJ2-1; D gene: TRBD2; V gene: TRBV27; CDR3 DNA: TGTGCCAGCAGTTTACTAGCGGGAGGCCGGGATGAGCAGTTCTTC; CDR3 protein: CASSLLAGGRDEQFF
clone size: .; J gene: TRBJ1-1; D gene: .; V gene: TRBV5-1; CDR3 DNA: TGCGCCAGCAGCTTGGGAGGCACGAACACTGAAGCTTTCTTT; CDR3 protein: CASSLGGTNTEAFF
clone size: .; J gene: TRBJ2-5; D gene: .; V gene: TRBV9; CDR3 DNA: TGTGCCAGCAGCTGGGAGGGGGGTCAAGAGACCCAGTACTTC; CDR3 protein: CASSWEGGQETQYF
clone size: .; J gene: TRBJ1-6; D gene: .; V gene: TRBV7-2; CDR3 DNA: TGTGCCAGCAGCCAACAGGGTTCCTCACCCCTCCACTTT; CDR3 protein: CASSQQGSSPLHF
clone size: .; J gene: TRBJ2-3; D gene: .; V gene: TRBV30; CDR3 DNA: TGTGCCTGGACGGTAAACACAGATACGCAGTATTTT; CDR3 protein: CAWTVNTDTQYF
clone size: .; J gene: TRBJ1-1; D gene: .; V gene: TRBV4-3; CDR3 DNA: TGCGCCAGCAGCCAAGGGGCGGCGGACACTGAAGCTTTCTTT; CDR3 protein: CASSQGAADTEAFF
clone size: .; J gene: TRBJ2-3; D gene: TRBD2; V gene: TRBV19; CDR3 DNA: TGTGCCAGTAGTATGGTTAGCGGGAGGCGGGCAGATACGCAGTATTTT; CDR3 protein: CASSMVSGRRADTQYF
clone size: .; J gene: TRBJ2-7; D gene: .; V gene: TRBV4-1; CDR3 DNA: TGCGCCAGCAGCCAAGAGTACAGCTCCTACGAGCAGTACTTC; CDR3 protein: CASSQEYSSYEQYF
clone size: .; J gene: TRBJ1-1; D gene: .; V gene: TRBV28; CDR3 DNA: TGTGCCAGCAGTTTACCCAGGGACTTGAACACTGAAGCTTTCTTT; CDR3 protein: CASSLPRDLNTEAFF
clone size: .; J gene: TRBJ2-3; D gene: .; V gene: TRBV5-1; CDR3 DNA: TGCGCCAGCAGCGGAGAGAACCGGGACACCACAGATACGCAGTATTTT; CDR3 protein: CASSGENRDTTDTQYF
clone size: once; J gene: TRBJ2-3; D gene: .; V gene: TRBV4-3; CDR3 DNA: TGCGCCAGCAGCCTAGGGGGGGGTACGCAGTATTTT; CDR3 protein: CASSLGGGTQYF
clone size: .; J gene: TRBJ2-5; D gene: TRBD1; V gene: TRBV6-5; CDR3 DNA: TGTGCCAGCAGTGCGCTCCCGTCGACAGGGGAGACCCAGTACTTC; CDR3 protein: CASSALPSTGETQYF
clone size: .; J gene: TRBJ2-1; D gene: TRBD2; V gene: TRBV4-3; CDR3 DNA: TGCGCCAGCAGCAACCGACTAGCGGGAGGGTCCTACAATGAGCAGTTCTTC; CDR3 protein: CASSNRLAGGSYNEQFF
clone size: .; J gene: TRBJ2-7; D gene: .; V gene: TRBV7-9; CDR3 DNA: TGTGCCAGCAGCACTCCCTACGAGCAGTACTTC; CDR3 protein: CASSTPYEQYF
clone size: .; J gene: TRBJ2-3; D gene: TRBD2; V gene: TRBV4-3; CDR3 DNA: TGCGCCAGCAGCCAAGATCTGACTAGCGGGAGAGAAGAAGCTGCAGATACGCAGTATTTT; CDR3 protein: CASSQDLTSGREEAADTQYF
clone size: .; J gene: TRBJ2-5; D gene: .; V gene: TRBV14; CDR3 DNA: TGTGCCAGCAGCCGGGGTGCCAGGGGCAGGGAGACCCAGTACTTC; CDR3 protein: CASSRGARGRETQYF
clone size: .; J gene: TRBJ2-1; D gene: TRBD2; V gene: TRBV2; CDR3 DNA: TGTGCCAGCAGCCTTCCAGCGGGAGGCCTGTCCTACAATGAGCAGTTCTTC; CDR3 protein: CASSLPAGGLSYNEQFF
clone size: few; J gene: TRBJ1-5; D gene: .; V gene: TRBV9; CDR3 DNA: TGTGCCAGCAGCGTAGGGGGGAACAATCAGCCCCAGCATTTT; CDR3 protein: CASSVGGNNQPQHF
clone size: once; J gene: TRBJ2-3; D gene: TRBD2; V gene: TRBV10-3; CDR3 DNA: TGTGCCATCAGTGGAGCGGGGGACCACACAGATACGCAGTATTTT; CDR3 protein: CAISGAGDHTDTQYF
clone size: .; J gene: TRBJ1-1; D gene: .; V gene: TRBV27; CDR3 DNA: TGTGCCAGCAGAGTCGGTGTGAACACTGAAGCTTTCTTT; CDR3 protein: CASRVGVNTEAFF
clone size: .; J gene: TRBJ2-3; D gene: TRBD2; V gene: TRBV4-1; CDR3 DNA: TGCGCCAGCAGCCTCGAAGGCGGGGGTGTCGGAGATACGCAGTATTTT; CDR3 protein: CASSLEGGGVGDTQYF
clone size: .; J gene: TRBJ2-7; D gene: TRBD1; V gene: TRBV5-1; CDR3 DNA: TGCGCCAGCAGCTTGGATGGGACAGAGACCTACGAGCAGTACTTC; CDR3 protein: CASSLDGTETYEQYF
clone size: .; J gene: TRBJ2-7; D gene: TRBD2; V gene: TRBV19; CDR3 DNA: TGTGCCAGTACGATTTCTAGCGGAGATGGGTACGAGCAGTACTTC; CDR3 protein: CASTISSGDGYEQYF
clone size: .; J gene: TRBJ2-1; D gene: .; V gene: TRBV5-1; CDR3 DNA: TGCGCCAGCAGCCCAATCAGACGCCCGAATGAGCAGTTCTTC; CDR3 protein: CASSPIRRPNEQFF
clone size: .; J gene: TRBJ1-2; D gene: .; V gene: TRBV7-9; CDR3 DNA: TGTGCCAGCAGCTTAGAACCCACAGGGACAAACTATGGCTACACCTTC; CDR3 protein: CASSLEPTGTNYGYTF
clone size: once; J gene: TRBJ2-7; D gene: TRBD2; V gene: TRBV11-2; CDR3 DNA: TGTGCCAGCAGCCTGGGACTAGCGGGAGTGTACGAGCAGTACTTC; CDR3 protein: CASSLGLAGVYEQYF
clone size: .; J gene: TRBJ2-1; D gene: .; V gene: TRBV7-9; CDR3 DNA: TGTGCCAGCTCAAGTCTAGCCCCGGAGGTCAATGAGCAGTTCTTC; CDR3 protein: CASSSLAPEVNEQFF
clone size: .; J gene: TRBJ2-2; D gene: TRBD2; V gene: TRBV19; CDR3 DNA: TGTGCCAGTAGGTCGCTTCGGGAGGACACCGGGGAGCTGTTTTTT; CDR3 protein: CASRSLREDTGELFF
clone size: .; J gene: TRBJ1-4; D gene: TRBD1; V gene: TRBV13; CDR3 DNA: TGTGCCAGCAGCTCGACGGCAGGGGGTACTAATGAAAAACTGTTTTTT; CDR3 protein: CASSSTAGGTNEKLFF